This TCR beta chain was obtained from a study of blood T cell repertoires in COVID-19. The overall study: Acute and convalescent COVID-19 samples came from the United States, Italy and Spain. In each case, the material was cDNA or gDNA derived from T cells, B-cell-depleted T cells, or PBMCs.

TCRdb keeps only in-frame clones here, not all; method: immunoSEQ multiplex PCR. The data hold over 85,000 clones, with approximately 84% observed a single time. This TCR was sampled from a man aged 40-49 years with active or convalescent COVID-19. Sequenced: peripheral blood.

The CDR3 DNA sequence: TGTGCCAGCAGTTCTTCTAAGGGGGGGACTGAAGCTTTCTTT. Protein: CASSSSKGGTEAFF. J is TRBJ1-1 and V is TRBV6-5; maybe TRBD1 (6 bases). There are 14 residues in the CDR3. Trimming pared 4 bases from V and 5 bases from J, leaving 14 bases between. Per the germline V gene, CDR1 is MNHEY and CDR2 is SVGAGI.